One sample yielded the 27 T cell receptor beta chains listed below, sequenced in a study of blood T cell repertoires in COVID-19. Clones were read by immunoSEQ multiplex PCR, and TCRdb kept only the in-frame ones, dropping some. Among 200,000 to 250,000 clones listed, approximately 80% were seen once. The sample taken for sequencing was peripheral blood. All receptors come from an elderly woman with active or convalescent COVID-19.

The chain joins TRBV18 to TRBJ1-4; 9 bases match TRBD1. Germline trimming cut 3 bases from V and 2 bases from J; bases unmatched to any gene: 1. Germline V CDR1 and CDR2: KGHSH, LQKENI. CDR3 length equals 15 residues. The CDR3 region is CASSPDRGTNEKLFF. For the CDR3, the DNA is TGTGCCAGCTCACCGGACAGGGGCACTAATGAAAAACTGTTTTTT. Full variable domain (rest looked up from reference TRBV18 and TRBJ1-4): NAGVMQNPRHLVRRRGQEARLRCSPMKGHSHVYWYRQLPEEGLKFMVYLQKENIIDESGMPKERFSAEFPKEGPSILRIQQVVRGDSAAYFCASSPDRGTNEKLFFGSGTQLSVL.

The chain carries TRBV10-3 and TRBJ2-7; TRBD2 aligns across 7 bases. Germline V gene sequence: CDR1 ENHRY, CDR2 SYGVKD. V dropped 9 bases and J dropped 0; count of bases not matched to a gene: 11. The CDR3 has 15 amino acids. The CDR3 DNA reads TGTGCCATGGGGGGAGGGGCGGGACGCTCCTACGAGCAGTACTTC. This codes for CAMGGGAGRSYEQYF.

The gene calls are TRBV6-2 or TRBV6-3 and TRBJ2-7, with 10 nucleotides matching TRBD2. The CDR3 runs 16 residues. Per germline, CDR1 MNHEY and CDR2 SVGEGT. V trimming: 5 bases; J trimming: 6 bases; junction bases outside the gene matches: 13. The chain's CDR3 is CASSDTSGRASLEQYF. For the CDR3, the DNA is TGTGCCAGCAGTGACACGAGCGGGAGGGCCTCCCTCGAGCAGTACTTC.

CDR3 sequence reads: CASSKNPVFLTEPYEQYF. CDR3 in DNA: TGTGCCAGCAGCAAAAACCCAGTATTTCTGACTGAACCCTACGAGCAGTACTTC. The chain recombines TRBV7-9 with TRBJ2-7; D is ambiguous. CDR3 length: 18 residues. Deletions cut 5 bases from V and 2 bases from J, with 25 bases between. Germline CDR1 is SEHNR and CDR2 is FQNEAQ (reference sequence).

The J gene is TRBJ1-2, the V gene TRBV7-2, with TRBD1 matching 7 bases. V was pared by 0 bases and J by 4 bases, with 5 bases of the junction left unmatched. Germline values: CDR1 SGHTA, CDR2 FQGNSA. The CDR3 extends over 15 amino acids. The CDR3 loop is CASSLAGQQGYGYTF. The CDR3 bases are TGTGCCAGCAGCTTAGCGGGACAGCAGGGCTATGGCTACACCTTC.

The rearrangement joins TRBV9 to TRBJ2-7; 9 bases match TRBD2. Unmatched junction bases numbered 12, after V lost 4 bases and J lost 4 bases. The CDR3 has 16 residues. Germline CDR1 and CDR2: SGDLS and YYNGEE. The CDR3 DNA sequence: TGTGCCAGCAGCCCCTCCTACTTAGCGGGAGCTTACGAGCAGTACTTC. As protein: CASSPSYLAGAYEQYF.

The V call is TRBV2, the J call TRBJ1-5, with unresolved D. Germline CDR1 and CDR2: SNHLY and FYNNEI. V dropped 3 bases and J dropped 13 bases, with 13 bases sitting between them. The CDR3 totals 12 residues. The CDR3 protein is CASSDIRESQHF. CDR3 nucleotides: TGTGCCAGCAGTGATATAAGGGAGTCTCAGCATTTT.

This chain links TRBV5-5 with TRBJ2-7; tentative D call: TRBD2 (5 bases). The V gene's germline CDR1 is SGHKS and CDR2 YYEKEE (reference sequence). This CDR3 comprises 15 residues. Trimming removed 4 bases at V and 0 bases at J, with 14 bases between. CDR3: CASSKQEGYSYEQYF. The DNA of the CDR3 is TGTGCCAGCAGCAAGCAAGAGGGCTACTCCTACGAGCAGTACTTC.

The V call is TRBV4-3, the J call TRBJ1-6; D gene uncertain. This CDR3 has 13 amino acids. V lost 1 base and J 8 bases, leaving 6 bases between the germline ends. Germline V gene lookup returns CDR1 LGHNA and CDR2 YSLEER. The CDR3 DNA reads as TGCGCCAGCAGCCAAGCCCTACATTCACCCCTCCACTTT. This sequence encodes CASSQALHSPLHF.

This chain uses TRBV2 with TRBJ2-1, with a weak D call TRBD2 (6 bases). Germline V gene lookup returns CDR1 SNHLY and CDR2 FYNNEI. The ends were cut back, 4 bases at V and 8 bases at J, with 18 bases in the middle. This CDR3 has 15 amino acids. This chain's CDR3 is CASSAEAPGGDEQFF. The CDR3 DNA follows: TGTGCCAGCAGTGCTGAGGCCCCAGGAGGGGATGAGCAGTTCTTC.

The table lists this clone with a count of one. The chain recombines TRBV7-9 with TRBJ1-4, with TRBD1 identical over 7 bases. This CDR3 has 15 amino acids. Per the germline V gene, CDR1 is SEHNR and CDR2 is FQNEAQ (reference sequence). V lost 1 base, J lost 7 bases, and 6 bases stayed unmatched. The CDR3 sequence: CASSLVTGAGEKLFF. DNA for the CDR3: TGTGCCAGCAGCTTAGTCACAGGGGCAGGTGAAAAACTGTTTTTT.

V is TRBV5-4 and J is TRBJ2-3, with 7 nucleotides matching TRBD2. Per the germline V gene, CDR1 is SGHNT and CDR2 is YYREEE (reference sequence). With V trimmed by 4 bases and J by 1 base, 6 bases remained unmatched. There are 15 residues in the CDR3. The CDR3 sequence: CASSVGSGGTDTQYF. The CDR3, as DNA: TGTGCCAGCAGCGTTGGAAGCGGGGGCACAGATACGCAGTATTTT.

This rearrangement joins TRBV30 to TRBJ2-7; TRBD1 might be the D (6 bases). CDR3 length equals 12 residues. Germline values: CDR1 GTSNPN, CDR2 SVGIG (reference sequence). The ends were cut back, 2 bases at V and 4 bases at J, with 9 bases in the middle. Written as DNA, the CDR3 is TGTGCCTGGAGTACCACAGGGTACGAGCAGTACTTC. Amino acid sequence: CAWSTTGYEQYF.

CDR3 residues: CASSQGWGYPKETQYF. As DNA, the CDR3 is TGTGCCAGCAGCCAAGGCTGGGGCTACCCTAAAGAGACCCAGTACTTC. The J gene is TRBJ2-5, the V gene TRBV14, with D maybe TRBD1 (5 bases). V dropped 1 base and J dropped 3 bases, with 15 bases sitting between them. The CDR3 is made up of 16 amino acids. Germline values: CDR1 SGHDN, CDR2 FVKESK.

This rearrangement joins TRBV28 to TRBJ2-2, with TRBD1 identical over 11 bases. Germline trimming cut 3 bases from V and 6 bases from J; bases unmatched to any gene: 12. The CDR3 length is 18 residues. The germline V gene has CDR1 MDHEN and CDR2 SYDVKM. CDR3 sequence (DNA): TGTGCCAGCAGTTTTCCCCGAGGACAGGGGGCGCGGTCCGGGGAGCTGTTTTTT. Amino acid sequence: CASSFPRGQGARSGELFF.

The table lists this clone with a few counts. CDR3 coding DNA: TGCGCCAGCAGCTACAGGGGATCGGACGAGCAGTACTTC. Translating gives CASSYRGSDEQYF. This chain uses TRBV5-1 with TRBJ2-7, with 7 nucleotides matching TRBD1. Germline lookup yields CDR1 SGHRS and CDR2 YFSETQ. The CDR3 is made up of 13 amino acids. The ends lost 3 bases at V and 5 bases at J; junction bases unmatched: 5.

This clone was seen a few times. The V gene is TRBV30, the J gene TRBJ1-3; a weak D match, TRBD1 (5 bases). V lost 0 bases to trimming and J lost 14 bases, with 11 bases between them. CDR1 is GTSNPN and CDR2 is SVGIG in the germline V gene (reference sequence). The CDR3 contains 11 residues. CDR3 coding DNA: TGTGCCTGGAGTGTATTAGGGGTTTTATATTTT. Amino acid sequence: CAWSVLGVLYF.

This clone has a single count. The V gene is TRBV4-3, the J gene TRBJ1-2; D perhaps matches TRBD1 (5 bases). Per germline, CDR1 LGHNA and CDR2 YSLEER. The germline V and J ends were trimmed by 2 bases and 6 bases, with 13 bases remaining between them. The CDR3 runs 14 residues. CDR3 nucleotides: TGCGCCAGCAGCCAAAGACAGAATTTGGATGGCTACACCTTC. This encodes CASSQRQNLDGYTF.

V gene TRBV5-4 combines with J gene TRBJ1-6; no reliable D call. The CDR3 has 16 residues. Per the germline V gene, CDR1 is SGHNT and CDR2 is YYREEE (reference sequence). The germline V and J ends were trimmed by 1 base and 9 bases, with 17 bases remaining between them. As DNA, the CDR3 is TGTGCCAGCAGCTTGTTCATGGCGGCGGGTGGTTCACCCCTCCACTTT. Its protein product is CASSLFMAAGGSPLHF. The full variable domain, with the rest looked up from reference TRBV5-4 and TRBJ1-6, is ETGVTQSPTHLIKTRGQQVTLRCSSQSGHNTVSWYQQALGQGPQFIFQYYREEENGRGNFPPRFSGLQFPNYSSELNVNALELDDSALYLCASSLFMAAGGSPLHFGNGTRLTVT.

The J gene is TRBJ1-1, the V gene TRBV19, with 7 nucleotides matching TRBD1. With V trimmed by 0 bases and J by 1 base, 5 bases remained unmatched. The CDR3 spans 16 residues. Germline lookup yields CDR1 LNHDA and CDR2 SQIVND (reference sequence). CDR3 loop: CASSIERDSPNTEAFF. The CDR3 DNA follows: TGTGCCAGTAGTATAGAGAGGGACAGCCCGAACACTGAAGCTTTCTTT.

The chain combines TRBV30 with TRBJ2-3, with a weak D call TRBD2 (6 bases). The CDR3 contains 15 residues. Germline V gives CDR1 GTSNPN, CDR2 SVGIG (reference sequence). Trimming shortened V by 5 bases and J by 1 base, and 16 bases separated the two germline ends. For the CDR3, the DNA is TGTGCCTGGCAAACTAAAGGACTACGCACAGATACGCAGTATTTT. Protein: CAWQTKGLRTDTQYF.

V usage is TRBV18 and J usage is TRBJ2-7, with D tentatively TRBD2 (5 bases). V was clipped by 3 bases and J by 0 bases, with 12 bases between them. There are 15 residues in the CDR3. CDR1 is KGHSH, CDR2 LQKENI, per germline. The CDR3, as DNA: TGTGCCAGCTCACCGAGTGAGGGAAGCTCCTACGAGCAGTACTTC. Translated, it gives CASSPSEGSSYEQYF. Based on the CDR3 plus reference TRBV18 and TRBJ2-7, the full variable domain is NAGVMQNPRHLVRRRGQEARLRCSPMKGHSHVYWYRQLPEEGLKFMVYLQKENIIDESGMPKERFSAEFPKEGPSILRIQQVVRGDSAAYFCASSPSEGSSYEQYFGPGTRLTVT.

The V and J genes are TRBV9 and TRBJ2-1; 12 bases align to TRBD2. There are 17 residues in the CDR3. Looked up from germline, CDR1 is SGDLS and CDR2 is YYNGEE. V trimming: 2 bases; J trimming: 6 bases; junction bases outside the gene matches: 9. The CDR3 DNA reads as TGTGCCAGCAGCGTGCGGACTAGCGGGAATAAGGGCAATGAGCAGTTCTTC. Its translation: CASSVRTSGNKGNEQFF.

The chain employs TRBV7-2 and TRBJ1-3; no reliable D call. The germline gives CDR1 SGHTA, CDR2 FQGNSA. V was trimmed by 2 bases and J by 0 bases, leaving 5 bases between them. There are 14 residues in the CDR3. Written as DNA, the CDR3 is TGTGCCAGCAGCTTATATCTCTCTGGAAACACCATATATTTT. Translating it yields CASSLYLSGNTIYF.

This rearrangement joins TRBV19 to TRBJ2-2, with 11 nucleotides matching TRBD2. V gave up 5 bases and J gave up 5 bases; unmatched junction bases: 4. The CDR3 has 15 amino acids. CDR1 is LNHDA, CDR2 SQIVND, per germline (reference sequence). The CDR3 region has the DNA TGTGCCAGTAGTCTTGTAGCGGGGGGGACCGGGGAGCTGTTTTTT. This sequence encodes CASSLVAGGTGELFF.

This clone was observed a handful of times. This chain's CDR3 is CASSYSAASQPQHF. As DNA, the CDR3 is TGTGCCAGCAGTTACTCGGCAGCTAGTCAGCCCCAGCATTTT. The V call is TRBV6-6, the J call TRBJ1-5, with D unclear. The CDR3 loop spans 14 amino acids. V was shortened by 0 bases and J by 6 bases, with 9 bases between the two germline ends. Germline V gene sequence: CDR1 MNHNY, CDR2 SVGAGI (reference sequence).

This chain links TRBV19 with TRBJ2-5; no definite D call. Trimming took 6 bases from V and 1 from J, leaving 15 bases between them. This CDR3 contains 15 residues. Per the germline V gene, CDR1 is LNHDA and CDR2 is SQIVND (reference sequence). CDR3 loop: CASRRRGDLQETQYF. The CDR3 DNA is TGTGCCAGTAGAAGAAGAGGAGACCTCCAAGAGACCCAGTACTTC.